These T cell receptor beta chains were read from a single sample in a study of response to subunit inactivated influenza vaccine. TCRdb re-analysed the RT-PCR reads in MiXCR, keeping a single row per CDR3 protein. The data hold 800,000 to 1,000,000 distinct CDR3 sequences, with around 20% observed a single time. Sequenced here: PBMCs from blood, sampled 4 to 6 days after vaccination. The receptors stem from a man in his fifties who received an inactivated influenza vaccine. Each CDR3 is given with its conserved first and last residue. The order of the fields is D gene, clone size, J gene, V gene, CDR3 protein, CDR3 DNA. D genes are given only for firm matches. The listing skips clone size in some rows; elsewhere it reads once, few, many or a size class.

>.|few|TRBJ1-1|TRBV20-1
CSARVGSRNTEAFF
TGCAGTGCTAGAGTTGGTTCCCGGAACACTGAAGCTTTCTTT
>.|few|TRBJ1-5|TRBV7-9
CASSPSGAQPQHF
TGTGCCAGCAGCCCGTCGGGTGCTCAGCCCCAGCATTTT
>TRBD2|.|TRBJ2-5|TRBV15
CATSRDPSGEETQYF
TGTGCCACCAGCAGAGATCCTAGCGGAGAAGAGACCCAGTACTTC
>.|few|TRBJ2-5|TRBV20-1
CSARDRQGQTQYF
TGCAGTGCTAGAGATCGGCAGGGACAGACCCAGTACTTC
>TRBD1|many|TRBJ1-1|TRBV12-3/TRBV12-4
CASSWGQMNTEAFF
TGTGCCAGCAGCTGGGGACAGATGAACACTGAAGCTTTCTTT
>TRBD1|few|TRBJ2-7|TRBV10-3
CAISIDRTGVNSYEQYF
TGTGCCATCAGTATAGACCGGACAGGGGTGAACTCCTACGAGCAGTACTTC
>.|few|TRBJ1-3|TRBV7-2
CASSPRLGGGNTIYF
TGTGCCAGCAGCCCTCGATTGGGGGGTGGAAACACCATATATTTT
>.|few|TRBJ2-5|TRBV12-3/TRBV12-4
CASSFVGETQYF
TGTGCCAGCAGTTTCGTGGGGGAGACCCAGTACTTC
>.|.|TRBJ2-5|TRBV12-3/TRBV12-4
CVSSFRRIGETQYF
TGTGTCAGCAGTTTTAGACGAATAGGGGAGACCCAGTACTTC
>.|.|TRBJ2-7|TRBV4-3
CASSQDTQGPGEQYF
TGCGCCAGCAGCCAAGATACCCAGGGGCCCGGCGAGCAGTACTTC
>.|.|TRBJ2-1|TRBV29-1
CSLRPWGSNEQFF
TGCAGCCTACGGCCTTGGGGGAGCAATGAGCAGTTCTTC
>.|.|TRBJ2-6|TRBV4-3
CASSPIVGANVLTF
TGCGCCAGCAGCCCGATCGTTGGGGCCAACGTCCTGACTTTC
>TRBD2|few|TRBJ2-2|TRBV12-3/TRBV12-4
CASSQAGGPPAGELFF
TGTGCCAGCAGTCAAGCGGGGGGCCCTCCCGCCGGGGAGCTGTTTTTT
>TRBD2|.|TRBJ2-1|TRBV6-5
CASSYREGTSGVNEQFF
TGTGCCAGCAGTTATCGGGAAGGAACTAGCGGGGTTAATGAGCAGTTCTTC
>.|.|TRBJ1-6|TRBV6-5
CASSYGSSQGLYNSPLHF
TGTGCCAGCAGTTACGGAAGCTCCCAGGGCCTCTATAATTCACCCCTCCACTTT
>.|.|TRBJ2-7|TRBV28
CASSQPGTLTYEQYF
TGTGCCAGCAGTCAGCCTGGCACGTTGACCTACGAGCAGTACTTC
>.|few|TRBJ1-1|TRBV11-2
CASSLQVTGDTEAFF
TGTGCCAGCAGCTTGCAGGTAACGGGGGACACTGAAGCTTTCTTT
>.|few|TRBJ1-2|TRBV4-3
CASRGFYGYTF
TGCGCCAGCCGAGGCTTCTATGGCTACACCTTC
>.|.|TRBJ2-7|TRBV4-3
CASSQDLGTRIPYEQYF
TGCGCCAGCAGCCAAGATCTAGGGACTCGCATACCCTACGAGCAGTACTTC
>.|.|TRBJ1-2|TRBV10-2
CASSESGRNNYGYTF
TGCGCCAGCAGTGAGTCCGGCCGGAACAACTATGGCTACACCTTC
>.|few|TRBJ2-5|TRBV20-1
CSASVVGFREETQYF
TGCAGTGCTAGTGTCGTGGGGTTTAGGGAAGAGACCCAGTACTTC
>.|few|TRBJ2-3|TRBV5-1
CASLLVGGSTDTQYF
TGCGCCAGCTTACTGGTCGGCGGGAGCACAGATACGCAGTATTTT
>TRBD2|.|TRBJ2-3|TRBV5-1
CASSRLAGRTDTQYF
TGCGCCAGCAGCCGACTAGCGGGGCGCACAGATACGCAGTATTTT
>TRBD2|.|TRBJ2-1|TRBV14
CASSQAGGNYVKQFF
TGTGCCAGCAGCCAAGCGGGGGGGAACTACGTGAAGCAGTTCTTC
>.|many|TRBJ2-1|TRBV11-2
CASSLVPSLAETPNNEQFF
TGTGCCAGCAGCTTAGTTCCTTCGTTAGCGGAAACCCCCAACAATGAGCAGTTCTTC
>TRBD2|few|TRBJ2-3|TRBV20-1
CSASRTSYGTDTQYF
TGCAGTGCATCTCGGACTAGCTATGGCACAGATACGCAGTATTTT
>.|.|TRBJ2-5|TRBV5-1
CASSLVPGVEETQYF
TGCGCCAGCAGCTTGGTGCCGGGGGTTGAGGAGACCCAGTACTTC
>.|.|TRBJ2-7|TRBV12-3/TRBV12-4
CASSRNRDFSYEQYF
TGTGCCAGCAGCCGGAACCGGGACTTCTCCTACGAGCAGTACTTC
>TRBD1|few|TRBJ1-2|TRBV6-5
CASSYLTGWGDGYTF
TGTGCCAGCAGTTACTTGACAGGGTGGGGCGATGGCTACACCTTC
>TRBD2|few|TRBJ2-1|TRBV6-2/TRBV6-3
CASSSPTGTRGGDEQFF
TGTGCCAGCAGTTCCCCCACCGGGACTAGGGGGGGAGATGAGCAGTTCTTC
>TRBD2|.|TRBJ2-1|TRBV12-3/TRBV12-4
CASSPGLAGLGEQFF
TGTGCCAGCAGTCCGGGACTAGCGGGATTAGGTGAGCAGTTCTTC
>TRBD1|.|TRBJ1-2|TRBV4-3
CASSHSGSTGGRGYTF
TGCGCCAGCAGCCACTCCGGGTCCACAGGGGGTAGAGGCTACACCTTC
>TRBD1|.|TRBJ1-2|TRBV27
CASSPIGTGNVYGYTF
TGTGCCAGCAGCCCTATTGGGACAGGGAATGTCTATGGCTACACCTTC
>.|.|TRBJ1-2|TRBV5-1
CASSLVRAGYGYTF
TGCGCCAGCAGCTTGGTCCGGGCAGGGTACGGCTACACCTTC
>TRBD1|.|TRBJ1-2|TRBV5-1
CASSSVEGANYGYTF
TGCGCCAGCAGCAGTGTGGAGGGGGCGAACTATGGCTACACCTTC
>TRBD1|.|TRBJ1-2|TRBV12-3/TRBV12-4
CASSHRGPGYGYTF
TGTGCCAGCAGTCACAGGGGGCCGGGCTATGGCTACACCTTC
>.|.|TRBJ2-6|TRBV15
CATSRGDSGANVLTF
TGTGCCACCTCCAGGGGAGATTCGGGGGCCAACGTCCTGACTTTC
>.|.|TRBJ2-1|TRBV7-2
CASSLDHFKNEQFF
TGTGCCAGCAGCTTAGACCATTTCAAGAATGAGCAGTTCTTC
>TRBD1|once|TRBJ2-5|TRBV2
CASSELRGLETQYF
TGTGCCAGCAGTGAACTGAGGGGGCTAGAGACCCAGTACTTC
>.|few|TRBJ2-3|TRBV28
CASSIPQDSDTQYF
TGTGCCAGCAGCATTCCACAGGATTCAGATACGCAGTATTTT